This TCR beta chain was obtained from a study of cytomegalovirus exposure and HLA in healthy donors. Study-wide points: The study flagged approximately 180 TCR beta chains as cytomegalovirus-associated.

With regard to this clone: Its matching antigen is unknown.

The CDR3 is made up of 12 amino acids. Germline assignment: CDR1 MDHEN and CDR2 SYDVKM. V lost 7 bases and J 5 bases, leaving 12 bases between the germline ends. The PCR was carried out with 60 Vbeta primers and 13 Jbeta primers. The method was immunoSEQ multiplex PCR; TCRdb's version includes in-frame clones alone and lacks a portion of them. Of approximately 110,000 clones in the sample, just under 80% are singletons; the top ten hold roughly 5%. The TCR sequence derives from a male donor in good health and CMV-seronegative. The sequenced sample consisted of PBMCs. This chain joins TRBV28 and TRBJ2-7, with D perhaps matching TRBD1 (6 bases). CDR3 in amino acids: CASTGQTHEQYF. CDR3 coding DNA: TGTGCCAGCACAGGACAGACCCACGAGCAGTACTTC.